The TCR beta chain described here comes from a study of chemoradiotherapy in HPV16-positive cancers. The study's findings and limits: Candidate HPV-specific clones and E7-related TCR motifs grew in tumor during treatment. In HPV16-positive patients, HPV-responsive T-cell expansion tracked better recurrence-free survival.

Concerning this clone: What it binds is unknown.

Clones were sequenced by immunoSEQ multiplex PCR, and TCRdb holds only the in-frame ones, with some missing. In the table there are some 34,000 clones, about 88% of which are singletons. Sequenced here: blood, sampled from a patient who underwent chemoradiotherapy. This receptor was obtained from a human donor with HPV-associated anogenital cancer.

CDR3 DNA sequence: TGTGCCAGCGGAGGACAGGACAATTCACCCCTCCACTTT. Translated, it gives CASGGQDNSPLHF. V and J are TRBV7-2 and TRBJ1-6, with 7 bases aligning to TRBD1. Trimming at V came to 8 bases and at J to 7 bases, leaving 5 bases not matched to a gene. Per germline, CDR1 SGHTA and CDR2 FQGNSA. The CDR3 extends over 13 amino acids.